Presented here are 30 T cell receptor beta chains from one specimen sequenced in a study of blood T cell repertoires in COVID-19 (dated by TCRdb to about 2020). The library was built by means of the immunoSEQ multiplex PCR assay. Here the immuneACCESS table is served through TCRdb, limited to in-frame sequences with V and J called. Missing clones are a known gap in these copies; in checked studies unresolved V genes cover under half, and the rest lacks a known reason. The sample table lists about 170,000 clones, around nine tenths of them with a count of one. 2% to 3% of the sample comes from the top ten. The specimen was peripheral blood. The receptors were gathered from a woman aged 80 or over with COVID-19, enrolled during active disease.

V gene TRBV28 combines with J gene TRBJ2-7; 8 bases are a match to TRBD1. The CDR3 extends over 14 amino acids. V was clipped by 4 bases and J by 2 bases; unmatched bases: 4. Per germline, CDR1 MDHEN and CDR2 SYDVKM. The CDR3 reads CASSSGQGPYEQYF. As DNA, the CDR3 is TGTGCCAGCAGTTCCGGACAGGGCCCCTACGAGCAGTACTTC.

This sequence joins TRBV2 and TRBJ1-4, with 7 nucleotides matching TRBD1. V dropped 2 bases and J dropped 10; count of bases not matched to a gene: 10. The CDR3 totals 15 residues. The germline V gene has CDR1 SNHLY and CDR2 FYNNEI. The CDR3 loop reads CASSELGNRGGKLFF. The CDR3 DNA reads TGTGCCAGCAGTGAACTTGGAAACAGGGGAGGAAAACTGTTTTTT.

V is TRBV13 and J is TRBJ2-3; D gene unclear. The CDR3 spans 14 residues. Per germline, CDR1 PRHDT and CDR2 FYEKMQ (reference sequence). Trimming took off 2 bases at V and 2 bases at J, with 8 bases between the two ends. The CDR3 bases are TGTGCCAGCAGCTTATTCCAGTACACAGATACGCAGTATTTT. This gives the protein CASSLFQYTDTQYF.

Concerning this clone: Different DNA sequences within this sample yield the same CDR3. The chain joins TRBV6-5 to TRBJ1-1; maybe TRBD1 (5 bases). CDR1 and CDR2 from the germline V gene are MNHEY and SVGAGI. V dropped 1 base and J dropped 1 base, with 7 bases sitting between them. This CDR3 has 14 residues. Here the CDR3 DNA reads TGTGCCAGCAGTTACTTGCAGGGGAACACTGAAGCTTTCTTT. Protein product: CASSYLQGNTEAFF.

This chain uses TRBV6-5 with TRBJ2-3; 10 bases agree with TRBD1. This CDR3 is 14 amino acids long. The germline CDR1 and CDR2 sequences are MNHEY and SVGAGI. With 6 bases clipped from V and 3 bases from J, the junction kept 3 bases outside the gene matches. The CDR3 loop is CASRRDRGTDTQYF. The CDR3 region has the DNA TGTGCCAGCAGGCGGGACAGGGGAACAGATACGCAGTATTTT.

This clone was seen once. The V and J genes are TRBV5-1 and TRBJ1-4; possibly TRBD1 for D (5 bases). The V end lost 2 bases, the J end lost 2 bases, and 7 bases lay between the germline ends. From germline, CDR1 is SGHRS and CDR2 YFSETQ. The CDR3 loop spans 14 amino acids. CDR3 coding DNA: TGCGCCAGCAGCTTACGGGGGACTAATGAAAAACTGTTTTTT. Translated: CASSLRGTNEKLFF.

The V and J genes are TRBV2 and TRBJ1-4; possible D gene TRBD1, 5 bases. The CDR3 contains 13 residues. The ends were cut back, 6 bases at V and 3 bases at J, with 8 bases in the middle. Germline V gene lookup returns CDR1 SNHLY and CDR2 FYNNEI. CDR3 DNA: TGTGCCAGCAGCCGGGACTCTAATGAAAAACTGTTTTTT. Translating gives CASSRDSNEKLFF.

The V and J genes are TRBV7-2 and TRBJ2-7; TRBD1 agrees at 7 bases. Germline V CDR1 and CDR2: SGHTA, FQGNSA. The CDR3 runs to 14 residues. J was trimmed by 0 bases and V by 3 bases; bases with no gene match: 2. The CDR3 DNA is TGTGCCAGCAGCTTCCGGGACAGCTCCTACGAGCAGTACTTC. It encodes CASSFRDSSYEQYF. The full variable domain, rest sourced from reference TRBV7-2 and TRBJ2-7, is GAGVSQSPSNKVTEKGKDVELRCDPISGHTALYWYRQSLGQGLEFLIYFQGNSAPDKSGLPSDRFSAERTGGSVSTLTIQRTQQEDSAVYLCASSFRDSSYEQYFGPGTRLTVT.

The chain links TRBV27 to TRBJ2-7, with D maybe TRBD1 (5 bases). The CDR3 has 14 residues. CDR1 and CDR2 from the germline V gene are MNHEY and SMNVEV (reference sequence). V lost 5 bases and J lost 5, with 16 bases in between. The CDR3 nucleotides are TGTGCCAGCAGTATTAGGGGCTTTCTGGACGAGCAGTACTTC. Encoded protein: CASSIRGFLDEQYF.

This clone was seen once. The V gene is TRBV27, the J gene TRBJ2-4, with a possible D match to TRBD2 (5 bases). The CDR3 is made up of 16 amino acids. V shed 5 bases and J shed 1 base, with 15 bases lying between them. The V gene's germline CDR1 is MNHEY and CDR2 SMNVEV (reference sequence). The CDR3 DNA reads TGTGCCAGCAGTCTAGGACTTCCCAAGGCCAAAAACATTCAGTACTTC. Translating gives CASSLGLPKAKNIQYF.

The chain uses TRBV3-1 (or the pseudogene TRBV3-2) and TRBJ2-5; 9 bases agree with TRBD1. Trimming at V came to 4 bases and at J to 5 bases, leaving 2 bases not matched to a gene. CDR3 length: 13 residues. CDR1 is LGHDT and CDR2 is YNNKEL in the germline V gene (reference sequence). The chain's CDR3 is CASSRDRVETQYF. For the CDR3, the DNA is TGTGCCAGCAGCCGGGACAGGGTCGAGACCCAGTACTTC.

This sequence joins TRBV27 and TRBJ2-1; 9 bases map to TRBD2. V lost 1 base and J lost 10; bases outside the gene matches: 11. The CDR3 runs 16 residues. Germline assignment: CDR1 MNHEY and CDR2 SMNVEV (reference sequence). CDR3 in amino acids: CASSLFLAGRSGEQFF. CDR3 sequence (DNA): TGTGCCAGCAGTTTATTCCTAGCGGGACGATCGGGGGAGCAGTTCTTC.

With respect to this clone: Relative to the germline gene, one junction end is altered; a read error may explain this. The V call is TRBV7-7, the J call TRBJ2-5; the D gene could be TRBD1 or TRBD2 (6 bases each). This CDR3 contains 14 residues. CDR1 and CDR2 (germline): SSHAT, FNYEAQ (reference sequence). The CDR3 reads CASSLQGGQETQYF. CDR3 coding DNA: TGTGCTAGCAGCTTACAGGGAGGACAAGAGACCCAGTACTTC.

V and J are TRBV9 and TRBJ1-2; 7 positions match TRBD1. CDR3 length: 14 amino acids. With V trimmed by 4 bases and J by 7 bases, 10 bases remained unmatched. The V gene's germline CDR1 is SGDLS and CDR2 YYNGEE. Here the CDR3 DNA reads TGTGCCAGCAGCCCCTCGACAGGGAATAGTGGCTACACCTTC. This encodes CASSPSTGNSGYTF. The complete variable domain, with remaining parts taken from reference TRBV9 and TRBJ1-2, reads DSGVTQTPKHLITATGQRVTLRCSPRSGDLSVYWYQQSLDQGLQFLIQYYNGEERAKGNILERFSAQQFPDLHSELNLSSLELGDSALYFCASSPSTGNSGYTFGSGTRLTVV.

The V call is TRBV6-6, the J call TRBJ1-5, with 7 positions matching TRBD1. The CDR3 has 15 amino acids. Germline V gene lookup returns CDR1 MNHNY and CDR2 SVGAGI (reference sequence). Trimming at V came to 6 bases and at J to 2 bases, leaving 7 bases not matched to a gene. This CDR3 is CASSLGGAGNQPQHF. In DNA, the CDR3 is TGTGCCAGCAGCCTAGGGGGCGCGGGCAATCAGCCCCAGCATTTT.

V is TRBV5-1 and J is TRBJ2-3, with TRBD2 identical over 10 bases. CDR3 length equals 15 residues. Germline CDR1 is SGHRS and CDR2 is YFSETQ. The J segment lost 1 base and the V segment lost 2 bases, leaving 1 base of the junction unmatched. The CDR3 DNA follows: TGCGCCAGCAGCTTTCTAGCGGGGGGCACAGATACGCAGTATTTT. Translation: CASSFLAGGTDTQYF.

The chain has TRBV7-2 and TRBJ2-5; 9 bases align to TRBD2. The junction had 7 bases not matched to a gene; V was cut back by 1 base and J by 4 bases. Germline CDR1 SGHTA, CDR2 FQGNSA. This CDR3 has 16 residues. The CDR3 loop reads CASSLVGLAGTETQYF. In DNA form, the CDR3 reads TGTGCCAGCAGCTTAGTGGGGCTAGCGGGAACAGAGACCCAGTACTTC.

As to this clone: Within the sample, other DNA sequences also encode this same CDR3. The chain uses TRBV19 and TRBJ2-7, with 10 bases lining up with TRBD1. The CDR3 sequence is 13 residues long. With 6 bases clipped from V and 4 bases from J, the junction kept 3 bases outside the gene matches. Germline values: CDR1 LNHDA, CDR2 SQIVND (reference sequence). The CDR3 region has the DNA TGTGCCAGTAGCCGGGACAGGGGATACGAGCAGTACTTC. It translates to CASSRDRGYEQYF.

This chain connects TRBV19 to TRBJ1-5; 10 nucleotides match TRBD1. In germline, CDR1 is LNHDA, CDR2 SQIVND (reference sequence). V was pared by 6 bases and J by 6 bases, with 8 bases of the junction left unmatched. This CDR3 contains 15 residues. The chain's CDR3 is CASRPGQGFSQPQHF. The CDR3 DNA is TGTGCCAGTAGGCCGGGACAGGGGTTCAGTCAGCCCCAGCATTTT.

This chain joins TRBV5-1 and TRBJ1-1, with D unresolved. Germline CDR1 reads SGHRS; CDR2 reads YFSETQ. The germline V and J ends were trimmed by 4 bases and 1 base, with 14 bases remaining between them. The CDR3 runs 15 residues. For the CDR3, the DNA is TGCGCCAGCAGCCTACCGAGAACAGAGAACACTGAAGCTTTCTTT. This gives the protein CASSLPRTENTEAFF.

The rearrangement joins TRBV2 to TRBJ1-2; D gene uncertain. The CDR3 loop spans 14 amino acids. Trimming removed 3 bases at V and 8 bases at J, with 16 bases between. From germline, CDR1 is SNHLY and CDR2 FYNNEI. The CDR3 region is CASSEAGGPGGYTF. The CDR3, as DNA: TGTGCCAGCAGTGAGGCGGGTGGACCGGGGGGCTACACCTTC.

This clone was picked up a small number of times. V usage is TRBV28 and J usage is TRBJ2-7; no definite D call. CDR3 size: 16 residues. Looked up from germline, CDR1 is MDHEN and CDR2 is SYDVKM. Trimming cost V 4 bases and J 0 bases, with 16 bases left between them. The CDR3, as DNA: TGTGCCAGCAGTTCCAGACTCGGTCCTAGCTCCTACGAGCAGTACTTC. Translated: CASSSRLGPSSYEQYF.

The chain couples TRBV5-5 to TRBJ2-2, with 13 bases fitting TRBD2. Trimming took 5 bases from V and 4 from J; bases not matched to a gene: 5. Germline values: CDR1 SGHKS, CDR2 YYEKEE (reference sequence). The CDR3 spans 16 residues. The CDR3 spells CASSHGLAGVTGELFF. As DNA, the CDR3 is TGTGCCAGCAGTCATGGACTAGCGGGAGTCACCGGGGAGCTGTTTTTT.

Comment on this clone: Compared with germline, one end of the junction differs, possibly owing to a read error. This rearrangement joins TRBV5-1 to TRBJ2-5, with 8 positions matching TRBD1. Germline V gives CDR1 SGHRS, CDR2 YFSETQ. The length of the CDR3 is 16 residues. This CDR3 is CASSPPTGEGQEAQYF. The CDR3 DNA follows: TGCGCCAGCAGCCCCCCGACAGGGGAAGGGCAAGAGGCCCAGTACTTC.

This clone was found once. V gene TRBV6-5 combines with J gene TRBJ1-2; the match to TRBD1 covers 11 bases. V shed 3 bases, J shed 6 bases, and the junction held 6 bases outside the gene matches. Germline values: CDR1 MNHEY, CDR2 SVGAGI. The CDR3 loop spans 15 amino acids. The CDR3 nucleotides are TGTGCCAGCAGTTATGGACAGGGGGCGCCGGATGGCTACACCTTC. This sequence encodes CASSYGQGAPDGYTF.

The rearrangement uses TRBV5-6 and TRBJ2-7, with D hard to call. The germline gives CDR1 SGHDT, CDR2 YYEEEE. Trimming removed 4 bases from V and 1 base from J, with 15 bases in between. The CDR3 runs 15 residues. CDR3 loop: CASSPPQRSSYEQYF. The CDR3 DNA sequence: TGTGCCAGCAGCCCCCCTCAACGGTCTTCCTACGAGCAGTACTTC.

The chain recombines TRBV28 with TRBJ2-7; 7 bases are shared with TRBD1. With 8 bases clipped from V and 2 bases from J, the junction kept 6 bases outside the gene matches. The V gene's germline CDR1 is MDHEN and CDR2 SYDVKM. The length of the CDR3 is 13 residues. Written as DNA, the CDR3 is TGTGCCAGCCAGGGACAGCGAGCCTACGAGCAGTACTTC. It specifies CASQGQRAYEQYF.

The V gene is TRBV19, the J gene TRBJ2-2, with D maybe TRBD2 (7 bases). CDR1 is LNHDA and CDR2 is SQIVND in the germline V gene (reference sequence). Trimming pared 6 bases from V and 9 bases from J, leaving 14 bases between. The CDR3 covers 13 residues. The CDR3 protein is CASSEGGIRELFF. DNA for the CDR3: TGTGCCAGTAGCGAGGGGGGGATACGGGAGCTGTTTTTT.

The chain uses TRBV18 and TRBJ2-5; no clear D gene. This CDR3 is 12 amino acids long. Germline CDR1 reads KGHSH; CDR2 reads LQKENI. Trimming left V 3 bases short and J 5 bases short, with 7 bases between. This CDR3 is CASSPLEETQYF. The CDR3 DNA follows: TGTGCCAGCTCACCGCTGGAGGAGACCCAGTACTTC. The full variable domain, in which reference TRBV18 and TRBJ2-5 provide the parts outside the CDR3, is NAGVMQNPRHLVRRRGQEARLRCSPMKGHSHVYWYRQLPEEGLKFMVYLQKENIIDESGMPKERFSAEFPKEGPSILRIQQVVRGDSAAYFCASSPLEETQYFGPGTRLLVL.

The CDR3, as DNA: TGTGCCATCAGACCCCCTGGGGTGGACAGGGGGCAAGAGACCCAGTACTTC. Translating gives CAIRPPGVDRGQETQYF. The rearrangement uses TRBV10-3 and TRBJ2-5; TRBD1 agrees at 10 bases. This CDR3 region has 17 residues. The V gene end was trimmed by 6 bases and the J gene end by 2 bases; junction bases not matched to a gene: 12. CDR1 is ENHRY, CDR2 SYGVKD, per germline.